A single sample gave rise to the 15 T cell receptor beta chains below, sequenced in a study of CD8+ T cells in alopecia areata. RNA, once extracted, was reverse transcribed into cDNA for use as the sequencing template. Clones were read by immunoSEQ multiplex PCR, and TCRdb kept only the in-frame ones, dropping some. The sample consists of 55,000 to 75,000 clones, 45% to 50% of them appearing once. The sequences come from CD8+ T cells sorted from blood, collected at week 0. Receptor source: a human donor with alopecia areata.

This sequence joins TRBV29-1 and TRBJ2-7; 10 positions agree with TRBD1. Germline V gives CDR1 SQVTM, CDR2 ANQGSEA. The V and J ends lost 4 bases and 6 bases, in that order; junction bases with no gene match: 9. The CDR3 extends over 14 amino acids. The CDR3 protein is CSVVGQGSPGEQYF. The CDR3 nucleotides are TGCAGCGTTGTGGGACAGGGGAGCCCGGGCGAGCAGTACTTC.

This clone has just a few counts. This chain connects TRBV29-1 to TRBJ2-6, with D perhaps matching TRBD1 (5 bases). Looked up from germline, CDR1 is SQVTM and CDR2 is ANQGSEA. The CDR3 runs to 12 residues. V gave up 5 bases and J gave up 6 bases, with 8 bases separating them. Here the CDR3 DNA reads TGCAGCGTTCCAGGGCCGGCCAACGTCCTGACTTTC. Translating gives CSVPGPANVLTF.

The J gene is TRBJ2-7, the V gene TRBV9; 8 positions match TRBD1. The CDR3 is 14 residues long. V trimming: 3 bases; J trimming: 4 bases; junction bases outside the gene matches: 6. Germline values: CDR1 SGDLS, CDR2 YYNGEE. The CDR3 DNA is TGTGCCAGCAGCGAGGAGGACAGGGCGTACGAGCAGTACTTC. Residues: CASSEEDRAYEQYF.

CDR3 bases: TGCAGCGTCCAGGGGGGTCAGCTTACAGATACGCAGTATTTT. Amino acids: CSVQGGQLTDTQYF. The chain combines TRBV29-1 with TRBJ2-3, with D possibly being TRBD1 (7 bases). CDR3 length: 14 amino acids. Germline loops: CDR1 SQVTM, CDR2 ANQGSEA. V was shortened by 6 bases and J by 3 bases, with 16 bases between the two germline ends.

This clone is classed as medium-sized (0.01 to 0.1%). The chain couples TRBV6-6 to TRBJ1-2; D gene unclear. V gave up 6 bases and J gave up 0 bases, with 17 bases separating them. CDR3 size: 16 residues. Germline values: CDR1 MNHNY, CDR2 SVGAGI (reference sequence). The CDR3 DNA reads as TGTGCCAGCAGCCCCTCGATCGGAGGAGCTAACTATGGCTACACCTTC. Amino acids: CASSPSIGGANYGYTF.

The chain is built from TRBV10-3 and TRBJ1-1; 8 bases fit TRBD1. Germline loops: CDR1 ENHRY, CDR2 SYGVKD. Trimming at V came to 0 bases and at J to 0 bases, leaving 24 bases not matched to a gene. The CDR3 has 23 residues. The CDR3 DNA follows: TGTGCCATCAGTGAGTCGATACTTCGGGGACAGACAGGGGCCGAGGTGATGAACACTGAAGCTTTCTTT. Residues: CAISESILRGQTGAEVMNTEAFF.

The chain uses TRBV29-1 and TRBJ2-7; TRBD2 matches at 10 bases. Germline V gene lookup returns CDR1 SQVTM and CDR2 ANQGSEA. The CDR3 sequence is 15 residues long. V gave up 3 bases and J gave up 0 bases; unmatched junction bases: 5. The CDR3 is CSVDLGTSASYEQYF. CDR3 nucleotide sequence: TGCAGCGTTGATTTGGGGACTAGCGCCTCCTACGAGCAGTACTTC.

This chain links TRBV9 with TRBJ2-7; no clear D gene. CDR3 length: 15 residues. The germline V gene has CDR1 SGDLS and CDR2 YYNGEE. The V end lost 0 bases, the J end lost 3 bases, and 13 bases lay between the germline ends. CDR3 DNA: TGTGCCAGCAGCGTAGGGTATAGTCCCTTCTACGAGCAGTACTTC. Translated: CASSVGYSPFYEQYF. Together with reference TRBV9 and TRBJ2-7, the CDR3 gives the full variable domain: DSGVTQTPKHLITATGQRVTLRCSPRSGDLSVYWYQQSLDQGLQFLIQYYNGEERAKGNILERFSAQQFPDLHSELNLSSLELGDSALYFCASSVGYSPFYEQYFGPGTRLTVT.

This clone was seen at least ten times. J is TRBJ2-7 and V is TRBV4-3; D call uncertain. The V end lost 1 base, the J end lost 5 bases, and 15 bases lay between the germline ends. The CDR3 totals 15 residues. CDR1 and CDR2 (germline): LGHNA, YSLEER. CDR3 region: CASSQGMATLDEQYF. In DNA, the CDR3 is TGCGCCAGCAGCCAAGGAATGGCCACCCTAGACGAGCAGTACTTC.

Comments on this clone: The sample contains more than one DNA sequence encoding this CDR3. This CDR3 is CASSPGHSSYNEQFF. CDR3 coding DNA: TGTGCCAGCAGCCCCGGACACAGCTCCTACAATGAGCAGTTCTTC. V and J are TRBV11-2 and TRBJ2-1; a weak D match, TRBD1 (5 bases). V lost 5 bases to trimming and J lost 0 bases, with 11 bases between them. This CDR3 contains 15 residues. Germline-derived CDR1 and CDR2 are SGHAT and FQNNGV.

About this clone itself: The same CDR3 arises from other DNA sequences in this sample as well. The CDR3 DNA reads as TGCAGCGTTTTAACCGGGGAGCTGTTTTTT. Translating it yields CSVLTGELFF. This chain joins TRBV29-1 and TRBJ2-2; D not resolved. Germline V gene sequence: CDR1 SQVTM, CDR2 ANQGSEA. The V end was cut by 5 bases, the J end by 5 bases, with 3 bases between. This CDR3 region has 10 residues.

In this sample, this clone turned up a few times. This chain connects TRBV27 to TRBJ1-1; D uncertain. The CDR3 is 12 amino acids. Trimming removed 4 bases from V and 11 bases from J, with 14 bases in between. Germline V gene lookup returns CDR1 MNHEY and CDR2 SMNVEV (reference sequence). The CDR3 spells CASSSADGKAFF. The CDR3 DNA is TGTGCCAGCAGTTCCGCGGATGGGAAGGCTTTCTTT.

The V gene is TRBV30, the J gene TRBJ2-2; D unresolved. Germline lookup yields CDR1 GTSNPN and CDR2 SVGIG (reference sequence). Trimming stripped 0 bases from V and 2 bases from J, with 10 bases between. CDR3 size: 15 residues. The CDR3 sequence: CAWSVGLLNTGELFF. The CDR3 nucleotides are TGTGCCTGGAGTGTTGGTTTACTTAACACCGGGGAGCTGTTTTTT.

The chain has TRBV27 and TRBJ2-5, with D maybe TRBD1 (5 bases). CDR3 length equals 14 residues. CDR1 and CDR2 (germline): MNHEY, SMNVEV (reference sequence). Trimming took off 4 bases at V and 4 bases at J, with 13 bases between the two ends. CDR3 residues: CASSSPTEIETQYF. CDR3 bases: TGTGCCAGCAGTTCTCCGACAGAGATAGAGACCCAGTACTTC.

V and J are TRBV7-9 and TRBJ2-7; 7 nucleotides align to TRBD1. After removal of 5 bases from V and 2 bases from J, the junction contained 9 bases not matched to a gene. This CDR3 contains 15 residues. The germline V gene encodes CDR1 SEHNR and CDR2 FQNEAQ (reference sequence). DNA of the CDR3: TGTGCCAGCAGCCCCCGGGACAGAAACGCCTACGAGCAGTACTTC. This translates into CASSPRDRNAYEQYF.